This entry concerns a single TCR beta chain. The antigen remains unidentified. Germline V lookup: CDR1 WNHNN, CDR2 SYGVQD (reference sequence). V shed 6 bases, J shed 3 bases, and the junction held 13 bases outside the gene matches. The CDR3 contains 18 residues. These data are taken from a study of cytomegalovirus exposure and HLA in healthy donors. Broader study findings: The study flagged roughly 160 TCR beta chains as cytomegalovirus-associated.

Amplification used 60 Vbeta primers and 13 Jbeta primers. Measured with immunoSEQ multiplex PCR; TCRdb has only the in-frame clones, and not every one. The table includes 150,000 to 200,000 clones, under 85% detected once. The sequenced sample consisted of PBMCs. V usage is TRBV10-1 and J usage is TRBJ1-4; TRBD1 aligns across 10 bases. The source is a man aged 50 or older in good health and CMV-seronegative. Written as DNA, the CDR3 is TGCGCCAGCAGAATGTCCGGGACAGGGGACAAAGCTAATGAAAAACTGTTTTTT. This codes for CASRMSGTGDKANEKLFF.